This T cell receptor beta chain was captured in a study of T cell clonotyping in hematopoietic cell transplantation. Stated time point: recipient sample about 28 days before transplant, after cytoreduction. Germline-derived CDR1 and CDR2 are MNHEY and SVGAGI. V was clipped by 0 bases and J by 3 bases, with 11 bases between them. This CDR3 has 15 residues. Generated by immunoSEQ multiplex PCR, the TCRdb table keeps only in-frame clones and is missing some. The sample lists several thousand clones; 95% to 98% were seen once. Source: peripheral blood mononuclear cells, taken before stem cell transplant. The V gene is TRBV6-5, the J gene TRBJ1-2, with D tentatively TRBD1 (6 bases). The sequence was obtained from a man in his 70s with acute myeloid leukemia. Some clones in this sample may be carry-over from other donors' samples. CDR3 DNA sequence: TGTGCCAGCAGTTACTCGGCCAGGGGTTACTATGGCTACACCTTC. Translation: CASSYSARGYYGYTF.